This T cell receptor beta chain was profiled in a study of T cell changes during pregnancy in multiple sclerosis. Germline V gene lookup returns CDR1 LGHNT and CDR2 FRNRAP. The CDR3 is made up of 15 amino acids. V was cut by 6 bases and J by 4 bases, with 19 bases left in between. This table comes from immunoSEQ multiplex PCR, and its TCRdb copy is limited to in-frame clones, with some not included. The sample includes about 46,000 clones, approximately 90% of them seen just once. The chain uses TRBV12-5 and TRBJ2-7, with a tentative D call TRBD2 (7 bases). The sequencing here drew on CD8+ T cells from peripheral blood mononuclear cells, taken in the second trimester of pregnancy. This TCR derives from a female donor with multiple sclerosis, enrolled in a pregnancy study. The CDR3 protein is CASGPREGGGYEQYF. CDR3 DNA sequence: TGTGCTAGTGGCCCCCGAGAGGGGGGGGGTTACGAGCAGTACTTC.